This T cell receptor (beta chain) was retrieved from a study of CD8+CD57+ T cells in acquired aplastic anemia. The V and J ends lost 7 bases and 9 bases, in that order; junction bases with no gene match: 7. The germline V gene has CDR1 GTSNPN and CDR2 SVGIG (reference sequence). The CDR3 contains 13 residues. Only patients with CD8+CD57+ cell expansion on flow cytometry were chosen for sequencing. Genomic DNA constituted the template upon which TCR beta VDJ and CDR3 profiling was performed. One entry per CDR3 protein, called by TCRdb with MiXCR from the reads. The table has under 250,000 distinct CDR3 sequences, approximately 45% seen once. At least ten counts were recorded for this clonotype.

This TCR came from a human donor with aplastic anemia. The sample taken for sequencing was sorted CD4+, CD8+, or CD8+CD57+ T cells (not recorded which) from PBMCs. This chain links TRBV30 with TRBJ1-6; TRBD1 agrees at 9 bases. The CDR3 nucleotides read TGTGCCTCCGGGACAGGGATGGGTTCACCCCTCCACTTT. Protein product: CASGTGMGSPLHF.